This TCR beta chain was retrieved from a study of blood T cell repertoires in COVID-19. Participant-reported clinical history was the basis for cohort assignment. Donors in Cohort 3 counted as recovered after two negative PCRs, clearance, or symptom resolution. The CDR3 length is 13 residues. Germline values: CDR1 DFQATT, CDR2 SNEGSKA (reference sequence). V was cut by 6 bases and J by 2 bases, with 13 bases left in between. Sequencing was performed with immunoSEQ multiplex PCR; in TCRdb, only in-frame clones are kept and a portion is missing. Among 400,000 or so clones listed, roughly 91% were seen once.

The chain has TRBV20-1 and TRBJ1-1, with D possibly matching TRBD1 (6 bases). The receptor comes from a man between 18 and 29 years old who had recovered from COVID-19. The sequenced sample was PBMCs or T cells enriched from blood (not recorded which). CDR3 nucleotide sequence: TGCAGTGCAAGTCTGGACAGCAACACTGAAGCTTTCTTT. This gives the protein CSASLDSNTEAFF.